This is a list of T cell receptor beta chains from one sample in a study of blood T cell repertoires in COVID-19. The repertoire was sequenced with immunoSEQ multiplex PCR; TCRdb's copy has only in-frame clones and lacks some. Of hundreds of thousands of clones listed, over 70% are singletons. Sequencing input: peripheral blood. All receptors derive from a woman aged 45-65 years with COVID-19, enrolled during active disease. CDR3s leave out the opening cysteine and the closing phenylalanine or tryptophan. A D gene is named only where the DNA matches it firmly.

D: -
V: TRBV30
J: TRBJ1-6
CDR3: AFPVAGGNSPLH

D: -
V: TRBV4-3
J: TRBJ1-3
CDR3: ASSQESTGNTIY

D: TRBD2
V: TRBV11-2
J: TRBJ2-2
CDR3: ASSLALSGSYTGELF

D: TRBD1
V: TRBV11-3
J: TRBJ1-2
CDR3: ASSLGTGDYGYT

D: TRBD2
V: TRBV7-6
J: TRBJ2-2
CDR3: ASSLRTSGRADTGELF

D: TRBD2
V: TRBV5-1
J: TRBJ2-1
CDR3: ASSPLAGGRNEQF

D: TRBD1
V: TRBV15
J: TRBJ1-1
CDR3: ATSRETGLTTEAF

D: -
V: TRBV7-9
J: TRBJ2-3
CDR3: ASSLDGGNTDTQY

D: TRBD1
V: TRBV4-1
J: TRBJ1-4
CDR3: ASSQQPGTGRGEKLF

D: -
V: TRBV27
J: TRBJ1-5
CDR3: ASSSTWTGNQPQH

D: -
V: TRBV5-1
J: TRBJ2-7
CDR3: ASSLSAGSYEQY

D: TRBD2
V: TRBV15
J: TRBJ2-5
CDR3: ATSKPGLAGQETQY

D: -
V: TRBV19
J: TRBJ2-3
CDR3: ASTSPPGRGISTDTQY

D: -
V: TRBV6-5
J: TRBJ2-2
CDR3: ASSYDVRGDTGELF

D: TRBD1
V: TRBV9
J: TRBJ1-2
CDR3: ASSVGPGQGGGYT

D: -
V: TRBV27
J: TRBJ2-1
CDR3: ASSLIRTRSNEQF